This T cell receptor beta chain was profiled in a study of blood T cells in healthy people across ages. The use of a sample-barcoded 5' primer and a J-beta primer mix characterized a second PCR of 7 to 11 cycles. MiXCR, applied by TCRdb to the 5' RACE reads, yields one record per CDR3 protein. The sample records approximately 1,700,000 distinct CDR3 sequences, around 42% being singletons. Isolation of PBMCs gave at least 7 million cells per sample. Samples each yielded at least 5.5 micrograms of total RNA. The TCR was taken from a human donor in good health. Sequencing was done on a sample of blood.

CDR3 region: CSARDPQGPNTEAFF. The CDR3 DNA sequence: TGCAGTGCTAGAGATCCCCAGGGTCCGAACACTGAAGCTTTCTTT. J is TRBJ1-1 and V is TRBV20-1, with D possibly matching TRBD1 (5 bases). The CDR3 sequence is 15 residues long. The V and J ends lost 0 bases and 1 base respectively, with 12 bases between them. The germline CDR1 and CDR2 sequences are DFQATT and SNEGSKA (reference sequence).